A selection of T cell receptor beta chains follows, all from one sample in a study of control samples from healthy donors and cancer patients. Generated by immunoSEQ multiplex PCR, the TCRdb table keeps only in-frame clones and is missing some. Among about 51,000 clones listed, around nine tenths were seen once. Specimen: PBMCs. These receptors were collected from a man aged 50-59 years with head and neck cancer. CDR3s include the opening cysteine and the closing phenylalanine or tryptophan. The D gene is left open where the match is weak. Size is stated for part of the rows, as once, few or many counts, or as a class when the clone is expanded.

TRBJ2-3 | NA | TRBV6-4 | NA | TGTGCCAGCAGTGGTAAGGGCACAGATACGCAGTATTTT | CASSGKGTDTQYF
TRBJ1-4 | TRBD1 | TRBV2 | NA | TGTGCCAGCAGTGGAACAGGGGGCTTGGGGACTAATGAAAAACTGTTTTTT | CASSGTGGLGTNEKLFF
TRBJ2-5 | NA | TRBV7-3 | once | TGTGCCAGCAGCTTAGGCCTTGGGGGACAAGAGACCCAGTACTTC | CASSLGLGGQETQYF
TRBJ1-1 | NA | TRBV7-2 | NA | TGTGCCAGCAGCTTAGCAGGGTCCCAAACTGAAGCTTTCTTT | CASSLAGSQTEAFF
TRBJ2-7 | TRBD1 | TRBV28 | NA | TGTGCCAGCAGTCCCCCCCCGGGACAGGGAGGCGAGCAGTACTTC | CASSPPPGQGGEQYF
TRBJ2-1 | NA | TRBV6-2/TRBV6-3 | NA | TGTGCCAGCAGCGACTGGGGGGGCCCTAAGTACAATGAGCAGTTCTTC | CASSDWGGPKYNEQFF
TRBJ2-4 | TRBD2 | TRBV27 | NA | TGTGCCAGCAGCTTACTTAGCGGGGGCCTAGCCAAAAACATTCAGTACTTC | CASSLLSGGLAKNIQYF
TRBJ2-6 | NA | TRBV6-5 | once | TGTGCCAGCAGGTTGGGATCTGGGGCCAACGTCCTGACTTTC | CASRLGSGANVLTF
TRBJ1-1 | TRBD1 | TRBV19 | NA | TGTGCCAGTAGCTTATGGGACAGGAACACTGAAGCTTTCTTT | CASSLWDRNTEAFF
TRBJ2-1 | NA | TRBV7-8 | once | TGTGCCAGCAGCTACCGCGGGGCGCGGGAGCAGTTCTTC | CASSYRGAREQFF
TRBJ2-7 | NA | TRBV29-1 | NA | TGCAGCGTTGTTAGAAACTCCTACGAGCAGTACTTC | CSVVRNSYEQYF
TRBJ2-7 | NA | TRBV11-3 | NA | TGTGCCAGCAGCTTAGTGTCCCTCAGGGGAGTCCTTCTCAACGAGCAGTACTTC | CASSLVSLRGVLLNEQYF
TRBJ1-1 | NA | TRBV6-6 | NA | TGTGCCAGCAGTCCTCCTAGGGCCGGGGCCCTGAACACTGAAGCTTTCTTT | CASSPPRAGALNTEAFF
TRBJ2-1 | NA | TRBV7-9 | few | TGTGCCAGCAGCTGGGGCGTGACTTACTCCTACAATGAGCAGTTCTTC | CASSWGVTYSYNEQFF
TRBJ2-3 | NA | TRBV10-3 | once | TGTGCCATCAGTGAGTCGCAGGGAATAAGGGATGGCGCAGATACGCAGTATTTT | CAISESQGIRDGADTQYF
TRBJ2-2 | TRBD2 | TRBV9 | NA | TGTGCCAGCAGCCCTGCGGGACTAGCGGGGGGCGCCACCGGGGAGCTGTTTTTT | CASSPAGLAGGATGELFF